The entry below describes one TCR beta chain. These data belong to a study of control samples from healthy donors and cancer patients. The CDR3 has 16 residues. The ends lost 3 bases at V and 6 bases at J; junction bases unmatched: 6. CDR1 and CDR2 from the germline V gene are SGHTA and FQGTGA. The method was immunoSEQ multiplex PCR; TCRdb's version includes in-frame clones alone and lacks a portion of them. The sample lists about 100,000 clones; 87% were seen once. This sequence joins TRBV7-3 and TRBJ2-2; TRBD2 aligns across 11 bases. The sample comprised blood. The sequence derives from a woman between 45 and 60 years old in good health. The CDR3 coding sequence is TGTGCCAGCAGCTTTTCTAGCGGGGGGAAGGCCGGGGAGCTGTTTTTT. Protein: CASSFSSGGKAGELFF.